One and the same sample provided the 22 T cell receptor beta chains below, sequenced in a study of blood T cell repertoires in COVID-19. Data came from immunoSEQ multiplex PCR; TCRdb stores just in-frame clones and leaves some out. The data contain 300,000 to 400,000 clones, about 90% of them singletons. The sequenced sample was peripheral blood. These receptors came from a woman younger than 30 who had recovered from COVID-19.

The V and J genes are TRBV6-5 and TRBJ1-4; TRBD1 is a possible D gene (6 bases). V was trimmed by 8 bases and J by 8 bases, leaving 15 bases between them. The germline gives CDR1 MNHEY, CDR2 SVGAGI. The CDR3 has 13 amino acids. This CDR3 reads CASRRGAGEKLFF. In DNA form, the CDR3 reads TGTGCCAGCCGGCGGGGGGCGGGGGAAAAACTGTTTTTT.

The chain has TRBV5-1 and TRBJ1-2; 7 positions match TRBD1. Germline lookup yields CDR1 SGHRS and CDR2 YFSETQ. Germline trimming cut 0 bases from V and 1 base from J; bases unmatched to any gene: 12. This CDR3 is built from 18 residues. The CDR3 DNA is TGCGCCAGCAGCTTGGATCCAGGGGGGTATGGCAATAACTATGGCTACACCTTC. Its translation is CASSLDPGGYGNNYGYTF.

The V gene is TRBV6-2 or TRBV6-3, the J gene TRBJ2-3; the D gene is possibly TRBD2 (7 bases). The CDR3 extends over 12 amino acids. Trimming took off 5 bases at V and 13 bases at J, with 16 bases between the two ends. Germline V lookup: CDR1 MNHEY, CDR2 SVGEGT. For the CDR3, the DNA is TGTGCCAGCAGTGCCCCGGGGGGCGGCGAGTATTTT. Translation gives CASSAPGGGEYF.

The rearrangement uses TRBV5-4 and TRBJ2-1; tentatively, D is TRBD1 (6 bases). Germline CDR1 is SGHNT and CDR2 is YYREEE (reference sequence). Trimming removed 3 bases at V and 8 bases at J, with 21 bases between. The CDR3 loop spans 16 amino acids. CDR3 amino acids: CASSSGVYRDADEQFF. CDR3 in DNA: TGTGCCAGCAGCTCGGGCGTTTACAGGGATGCGGATGAGCAGTTCTTC.

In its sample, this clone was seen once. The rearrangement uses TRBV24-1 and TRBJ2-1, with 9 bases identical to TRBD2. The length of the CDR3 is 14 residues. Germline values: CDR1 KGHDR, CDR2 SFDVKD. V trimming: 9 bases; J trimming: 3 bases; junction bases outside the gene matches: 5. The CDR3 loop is CATAGGRGYNEQFF. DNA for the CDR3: TGTGCCACCGCGGGAGGGAGGGGCTACAATGAGCAGTTCTTC.

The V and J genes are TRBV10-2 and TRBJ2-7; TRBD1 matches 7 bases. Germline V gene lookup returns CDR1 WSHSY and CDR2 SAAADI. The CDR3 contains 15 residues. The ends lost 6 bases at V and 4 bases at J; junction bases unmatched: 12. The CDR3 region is CASRDPGQLRYEQYV. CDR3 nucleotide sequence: TGCGCCAGCAGGGACCCGGGACAGTTAAGGTACGAGCAGTACGTC.

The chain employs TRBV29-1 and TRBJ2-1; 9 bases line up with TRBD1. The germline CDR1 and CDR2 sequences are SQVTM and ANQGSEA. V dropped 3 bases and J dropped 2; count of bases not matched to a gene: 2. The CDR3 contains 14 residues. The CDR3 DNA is TGCAGCGTTGAGGGACAGGGACCCTACAATGAGCAGTTCTTC. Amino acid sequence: CSVEGQGPYNEQFF.

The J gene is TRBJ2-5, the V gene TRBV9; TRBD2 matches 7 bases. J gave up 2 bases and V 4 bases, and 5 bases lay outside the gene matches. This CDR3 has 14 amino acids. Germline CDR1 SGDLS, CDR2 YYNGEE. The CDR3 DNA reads TGTGCCAGCAGCCAGGGACTACTGCAAGAGACCCAGTACTTC. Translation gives CASSQGLLQETQYF.

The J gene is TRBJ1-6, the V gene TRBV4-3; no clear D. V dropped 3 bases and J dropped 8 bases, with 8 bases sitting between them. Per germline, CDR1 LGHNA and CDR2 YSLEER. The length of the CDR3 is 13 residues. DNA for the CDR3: TGCGCCAGCAGCCAGACACAGCATTCACCCCTCCACTTT. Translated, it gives CASSQTQHSPLHF.

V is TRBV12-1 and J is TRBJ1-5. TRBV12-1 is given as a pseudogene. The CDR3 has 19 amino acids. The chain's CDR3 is CASSFDFALGGQDNQPQHF. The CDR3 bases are TGTGCCAGCAGCTTTGATTTTGCCTTGGGGGGTCAAGATAACCAGCCCCAGCATTTT.

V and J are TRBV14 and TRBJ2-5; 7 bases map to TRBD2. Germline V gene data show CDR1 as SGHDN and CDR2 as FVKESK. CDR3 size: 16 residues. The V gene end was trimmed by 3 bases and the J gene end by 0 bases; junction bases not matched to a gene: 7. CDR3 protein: CASSQASGLNQETQYF. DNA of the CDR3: TGTGCCAGCAGCCAGGCTAGCGGTTTAAACCAAGAGACCCAGTACTTC. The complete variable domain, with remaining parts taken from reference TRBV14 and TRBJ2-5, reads EAGVTQFPSHSVIEKGQTVTLRCDPISGHDNLYWYRRVMGKEIKFLLHFVKESKQDESGMPNNRFLAERTGGTYSTLKVQPAELEDSGVYFCASSQASGLNQETQYFGPGTRLLVL.

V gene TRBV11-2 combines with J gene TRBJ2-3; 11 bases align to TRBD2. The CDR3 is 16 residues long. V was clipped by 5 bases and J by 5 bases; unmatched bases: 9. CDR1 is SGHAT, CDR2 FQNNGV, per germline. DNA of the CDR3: TGTGCCAGCAGCCTGGGGACTAGCGGTTTAGGAGATACGCAGTATTTT. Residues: CASSLGTSGLGDTQYF.

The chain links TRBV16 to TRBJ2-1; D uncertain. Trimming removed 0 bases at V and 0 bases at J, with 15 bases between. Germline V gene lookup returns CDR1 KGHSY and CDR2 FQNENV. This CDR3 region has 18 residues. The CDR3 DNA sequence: TGTGCCAGCAGCCAATCGAACATTACAGTGAGCTCCTACAATGAGCAGTTCTTC. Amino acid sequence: CASSQSNITVSSYNEQFF.

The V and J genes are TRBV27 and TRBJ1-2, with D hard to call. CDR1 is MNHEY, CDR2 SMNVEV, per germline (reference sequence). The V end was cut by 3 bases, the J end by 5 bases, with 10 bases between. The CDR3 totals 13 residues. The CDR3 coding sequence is TGTGCCAGCAGTTTCGACGGGGTTTATGGCTACACCTTC. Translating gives CASSFDGVYGYTF.

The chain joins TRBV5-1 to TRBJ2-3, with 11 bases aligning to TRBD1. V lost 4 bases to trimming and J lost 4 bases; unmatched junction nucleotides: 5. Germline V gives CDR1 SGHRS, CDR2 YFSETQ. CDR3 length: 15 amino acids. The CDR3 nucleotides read TGCGCCAGCAGCCGGGGACAGGGGGGCGCAGATACGCAGTATTTT. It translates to CASSRGQGGADTQYF.

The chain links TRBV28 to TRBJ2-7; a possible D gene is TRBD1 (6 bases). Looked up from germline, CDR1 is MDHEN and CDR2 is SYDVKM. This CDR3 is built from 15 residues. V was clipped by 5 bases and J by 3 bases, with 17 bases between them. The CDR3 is CASSPPAGASYEQYV. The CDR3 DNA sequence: TGTGCCAGCAGTCCGCCGGCAGGGGCGAGCTACGAGCAGTACGTC.

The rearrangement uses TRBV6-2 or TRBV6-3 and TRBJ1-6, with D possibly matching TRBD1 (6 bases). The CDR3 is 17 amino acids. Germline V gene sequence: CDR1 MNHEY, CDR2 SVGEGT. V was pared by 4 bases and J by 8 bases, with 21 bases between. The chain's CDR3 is CASSSPQSGVIHSPLHF. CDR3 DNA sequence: TGTGCCAGCAGTTCCCCCCAATCAGGGGTGATTCATTCACCCCTCCACTTT.

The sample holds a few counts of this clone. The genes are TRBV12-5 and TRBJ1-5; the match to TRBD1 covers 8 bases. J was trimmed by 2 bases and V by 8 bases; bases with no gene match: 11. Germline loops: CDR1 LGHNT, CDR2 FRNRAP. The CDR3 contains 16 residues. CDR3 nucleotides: TGTGCTAGTTACAGGGGGGGACATATCGGCAATCAGCCCCAGCATTTT. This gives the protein CASYRGGHIGNQPQHF.

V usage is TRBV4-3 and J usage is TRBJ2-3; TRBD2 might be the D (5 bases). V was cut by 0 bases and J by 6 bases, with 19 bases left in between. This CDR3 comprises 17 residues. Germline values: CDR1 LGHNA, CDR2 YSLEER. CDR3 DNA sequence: TGCGCCAGCAGCCAAGATAAAGCGGCTGGGCTGAGGGATACGCAGTATTTT. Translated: CASSQDKAAGLRDTQYF.

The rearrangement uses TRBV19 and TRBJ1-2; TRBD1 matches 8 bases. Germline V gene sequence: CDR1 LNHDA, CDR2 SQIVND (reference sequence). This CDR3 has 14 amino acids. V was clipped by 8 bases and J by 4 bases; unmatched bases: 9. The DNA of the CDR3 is TGTGCCAGTGGAATAGGGACAGGCCTCTATGGCTACACCTTC. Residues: CASGIGTGLYGYTF.

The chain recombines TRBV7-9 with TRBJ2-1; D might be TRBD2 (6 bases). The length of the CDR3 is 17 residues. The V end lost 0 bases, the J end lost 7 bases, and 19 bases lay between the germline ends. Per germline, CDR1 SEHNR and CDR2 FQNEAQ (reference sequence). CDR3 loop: CASSLARGYTVVNEQFF. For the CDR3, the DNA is TGTGCCAGCAGCTTAGCCCGGGGGTATACCGTCGTAAATGAGCAGTTCTTC.

CDR3 amino acids: CASSQDWRGVGRGRPGEKLFF. The CDR3 DNA reads TGCGCCAGCAGCCAAGATTGGCGTGGGGTGGGCAGGGGGCGCCCCGGGGAAAAACTGTTTTTT. The V call is TRBV4-3, the J call TRBJ1-4; TRBD1 aligns across 8 bases. This CDR3 is built from 21 residues. The V gene end was trimmed by 0 bases and the J gene end by 8 bases; junction bases not matched to a gene: 23. Germline V CDR1 and CDR2: LGHNA, YSLEER.